What follows are 3 T cell receptor beta chains derived from one specimen sequenced in a study of a mutant IDH1 vaccine in newly diagnosed glioma. These TCRs' antigens remain unknown. The protocol was immunoSEQ multiplex PCR, while the TCRdb copy is restricted to in-frame clones and leaves out a portion. The repertoire holds tens of thousands of clones, with roughly four fifths as singletons. Time point in this sample: week 35, safety follow-up. Each dose of the vaccine consisted of 300 ug of mutant IDH1 20-mer peptide, with topical imiquimod. The material was PBMCs, obtained from a glioma patient whose treatment included an IDH1 peptide vaccine. The receptors stem from a man aged 50-60 years with glioma.

This rearrangement joins TRBV2 to TRBJ1-1, with D hard to call. This CDR3 has 13 amino acids. The V and J ends lost 7 bases and 3 bases respectively, with 12 bases between them. Germline V gene sequence: CDR1 SNHLY, CDR2 FYNNEI. CDR3 DNA: TGTGCCAGCAATCCGGAGAGGGACACTGAAGCTTTCTTT. This gives the protein CASNPERDTEAFF.

V is TRBV27 and J is TRBJ2-3; possible D gene TRBD1, 6 bases. Germline V gives CDR1 MNHEY, CDR2 SMNVEV (reference sequence). Trimming cost V 4 bases and J 4 bases, with 9 bases left between them. The CDR3 totals 13 residues. The CDR3 sequence: CASSSRTADTQYF. The CDR3 coding sequence is TGTGCCAGCAGTTCCCGGACAGCAGATACGCAGTATTTT.

V gene TRBV15 combines with J gene TRBJ1-4; TRBD1 matches 7 bases. This CDR3 has 14 residues. V lost 6 bases to trimming and J lost 14 bases; unmatched junction nucleotides: 15. Per the germline V gene, CDR1 is LNHNV and CDR2 is YYDKDF (reference sequence). DNA for the CDR3: TGTGCCACCAGGGAGGGGGACAGAGATGAAAGGCTGTTTTTT. This encodes CATREGDRDERLFF.